The T cell receptor (beta chain) under discussion was sequenced for a study of immune evolution from preneoplasia to lung adenocarcinoma. Points from the study as a whole: Compared with EGFR-mutant or double wild-type lesions, KRAS-mutant nodules were more clonal.

This CDR3 contains 15 residues. Between the trimmed V and J ends, which lost 5 bases and 1 base, there was a span of 13 bases. Germline V gene sequence: CDR1 MDHEN, CDR2 SYDVKM. Here immunoSEQ multiplex PCR was the method, and the copy in TCRdb shows in-frame clones only, minus some. The profile covers 6,500 to 9,000 clones, with about 85% appearing a single time and over 2% taken by the ten largest. Turning to this clone: The antigen remains unidentified.

Patients had resection in Japan or China between about 2013 and 2017. Sequenced material: FFPE minimally invasive lung adenocarcinoma tissue. The receptor was derived from an older person with lung adenocarcinoma. The chain uses TRBV28 and TRBJ2-3; TRBD1 is a possible D gene (6 bases). CDR3 residues: CASSPQGKGTDTQYF. In DNA form, the CDR3 reads TGTGCCAGCAGTCCACAGGGTAAGGGCACAGATACGCAGTATTTT.